The TCR beta chain described here comes from a study of Ad26.COV2.S vaccination and SARS-CoV-2 variants. At the level of the study: The donor participated in the COV1001 trial, in its Ad26.COV2.S arm. Donor got 5x10^10 or 1x10^11 viral particles of Ad26.COV2.S.

Indicated treatment: roughly 18 received Ad26.COV2.S at low or high dose, single or two shots; five or six received placebo; per-sample allocation not given. Samples came from day 63 after the first vaccine or placebo injection. An adult donor aged 18-55 years was enrolled in Boston. Method: immunoSEQ multiplex PCR; TCRdb's copy keeps in-frame clones and lacks some. The table shows over 400,000 clones, with roughly nine tenths occurring only once. Trimming stripped 8 bases from V and 11 bases from J, with 17 bases between. The CDR3 contains 12 residues. Germline CDR1 and CDR2: MDHEN and SYDVKM. The TCR comes from a person aged 18 to 59 who received the Ad26.COV2.S COVID-19 vaccine or a placebo. V is TRBV28 and J is TRBJ2-3; D call uncertain. Specimen: peripheral blood, collected in a trial of Ad26.COV2.S vaccine versus placebo. The CDR3 protein is CASLTPPHEQYF. DNA of the CDR3: TGTGCCAGCCTCACCCCGCCCCATGAGCAGTATTTT.